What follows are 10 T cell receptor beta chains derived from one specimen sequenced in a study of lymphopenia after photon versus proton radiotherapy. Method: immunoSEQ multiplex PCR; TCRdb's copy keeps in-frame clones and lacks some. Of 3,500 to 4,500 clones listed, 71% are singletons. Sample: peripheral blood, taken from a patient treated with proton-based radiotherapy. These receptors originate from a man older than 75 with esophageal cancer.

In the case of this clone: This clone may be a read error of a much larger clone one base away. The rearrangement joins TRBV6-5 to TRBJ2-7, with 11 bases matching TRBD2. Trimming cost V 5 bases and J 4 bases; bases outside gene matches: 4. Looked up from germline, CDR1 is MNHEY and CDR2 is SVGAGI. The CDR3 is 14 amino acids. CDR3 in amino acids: CASSVAGGIYEQYF. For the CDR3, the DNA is TGTGCCAGCAGTGTAGCGGGGGGGATATACGAGCAGTACTTC.

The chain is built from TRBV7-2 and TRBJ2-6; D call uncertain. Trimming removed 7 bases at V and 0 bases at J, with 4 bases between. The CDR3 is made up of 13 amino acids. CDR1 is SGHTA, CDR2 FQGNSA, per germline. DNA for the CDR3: TGTGCCAGCACCTTCTCTGGGGCCAACGTCCTGACTTTC. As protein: CASTFSGANVLTF.

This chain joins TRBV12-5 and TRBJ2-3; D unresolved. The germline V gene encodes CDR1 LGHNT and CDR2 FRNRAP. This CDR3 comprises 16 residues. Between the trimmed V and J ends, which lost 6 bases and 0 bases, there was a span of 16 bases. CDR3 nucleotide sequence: TGTGCTAGTGGCTCCTTTGAGGTTGCTAGCACAGATACGCAGTATTTT. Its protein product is CASGSFEVASTDTQYF. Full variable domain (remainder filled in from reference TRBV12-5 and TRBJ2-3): DARVTQTPRHKVTEMGQEVTMRCQPILGHNTVFWYRQTMMQGLELLAYFRNRAPLDDSGMPKDRFSAEMPDATLATLKIQPSEPRDSAVYFCASGSFEVASTDTQYFGPGTRLTVL.

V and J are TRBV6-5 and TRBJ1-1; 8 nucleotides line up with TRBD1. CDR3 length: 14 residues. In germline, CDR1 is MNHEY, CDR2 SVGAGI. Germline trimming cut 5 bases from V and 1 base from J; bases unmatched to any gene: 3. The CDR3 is CASSTTGENTEAFF. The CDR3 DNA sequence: TGTGCCAGCAGTACGACAGGGGAGAACACTGAAGCTTTCTTT.

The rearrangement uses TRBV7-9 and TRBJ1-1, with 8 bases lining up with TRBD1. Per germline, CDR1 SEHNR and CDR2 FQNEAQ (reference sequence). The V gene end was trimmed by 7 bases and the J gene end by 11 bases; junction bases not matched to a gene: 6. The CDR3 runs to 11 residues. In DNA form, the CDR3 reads TGTGCCAGCACCCCGCCAGGGGGCGCTTTCTTT. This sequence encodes CASTPPGGAFF.

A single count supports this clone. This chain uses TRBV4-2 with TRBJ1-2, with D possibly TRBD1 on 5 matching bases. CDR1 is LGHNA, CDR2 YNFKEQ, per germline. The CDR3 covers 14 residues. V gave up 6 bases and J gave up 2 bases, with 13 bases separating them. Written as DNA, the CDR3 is TGTGCCAGCAGGACCGCGGGGGGGAACTATGGCTACACCTTC. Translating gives CASRTAGGNYGYTF.

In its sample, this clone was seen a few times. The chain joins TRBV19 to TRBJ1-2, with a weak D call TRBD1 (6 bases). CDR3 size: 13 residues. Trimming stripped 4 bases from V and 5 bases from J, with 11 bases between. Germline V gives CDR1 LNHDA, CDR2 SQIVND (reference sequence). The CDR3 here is CASSTGQWYGYTF. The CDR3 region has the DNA TGTGCCAGTAGTACTGGACAGTGGTATGGCTACACCTTC.

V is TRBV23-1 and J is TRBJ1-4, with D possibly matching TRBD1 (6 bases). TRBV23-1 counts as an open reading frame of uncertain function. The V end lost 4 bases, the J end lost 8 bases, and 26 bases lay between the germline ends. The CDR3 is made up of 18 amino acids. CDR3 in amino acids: CASSPGRGPREQVEKLFF. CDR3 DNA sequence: TGCGCCAGCAGTCCTGGCAGGGGCCCAAGAGAACAAGTCGAAAAACTGTTTTTT.

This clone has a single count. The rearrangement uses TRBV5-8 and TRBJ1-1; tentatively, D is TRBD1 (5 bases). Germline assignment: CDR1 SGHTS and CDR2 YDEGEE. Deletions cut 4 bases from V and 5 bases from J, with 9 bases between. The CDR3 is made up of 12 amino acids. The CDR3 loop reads CASSDWGTEAFF. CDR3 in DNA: TGTGCCAGCAGCGATTGGGGGACTGAAGCTTTCTTT.

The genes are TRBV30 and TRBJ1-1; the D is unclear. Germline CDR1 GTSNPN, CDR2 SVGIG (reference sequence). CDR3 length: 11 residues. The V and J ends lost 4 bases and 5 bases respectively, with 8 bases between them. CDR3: CAWTKETEAFF. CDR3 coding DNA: TGTGCCTGGACGAAGGAGACTGAAGCTTTCTTT. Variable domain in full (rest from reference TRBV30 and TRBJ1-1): SQTIHQWPATLVQPVGSPLSLECTVEGTSNPNLYWYRQAAGRGLQLLFYSVGIGQISSEVPQNLSASRPQDRQFILSSKKLLLSDSGFYLCAWTKETEAFFGQGTRLTVV.